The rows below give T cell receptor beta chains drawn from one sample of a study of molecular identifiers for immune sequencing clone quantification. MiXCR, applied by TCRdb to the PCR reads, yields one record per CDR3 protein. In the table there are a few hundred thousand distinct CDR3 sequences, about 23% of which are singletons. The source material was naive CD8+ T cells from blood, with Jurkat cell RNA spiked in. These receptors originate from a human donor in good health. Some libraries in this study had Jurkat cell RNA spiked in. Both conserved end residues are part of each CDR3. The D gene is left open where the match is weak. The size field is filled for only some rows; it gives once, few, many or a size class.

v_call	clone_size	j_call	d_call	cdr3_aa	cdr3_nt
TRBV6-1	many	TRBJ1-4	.	CASSEVGGNEKLFF	TGTGCCAGCAGTGAGGTGGGGGGGAATGAAAAACTGTTTTTT
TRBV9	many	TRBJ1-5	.	CASSSGTSGGQPQHF	TGTGCCAGCAGCTCAGGGACGTCTGGGGGTCAGCCCCAGCATTTT
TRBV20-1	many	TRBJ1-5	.	CSARESYNDNQPQHF	TGCAGTGCTAGAGAATCCTACAACGACAATCAGCCCCAGCATTTT
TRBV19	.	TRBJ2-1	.	CASSTGLGFNEQFF	TGTGCCAGTAGTACGGGTCTGGGCTTCAATGAGCAGTTCTTC
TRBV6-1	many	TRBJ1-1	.	CASRRRRENTEAFF	TGTGCCAGCAGGAGACGGCGGGAGAACACTGAAGCTTTCTTT
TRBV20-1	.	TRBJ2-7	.	CSARSLGVYEQYF	TGCAGTGCTAGAAGCCTGGGGGTCTACGAGCAGTACTTC
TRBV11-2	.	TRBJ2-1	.	CASSLGTPYNEQIF	TGTGCCAGCAGCTTAGGTACCCCCTACAATGAGCAGATCTTC
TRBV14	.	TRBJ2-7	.	CASSQESTRLYEQYF	TGTGCCAGCAGCCAAGAGTCAACTCGTCTCTACGAGCAGTACTTC
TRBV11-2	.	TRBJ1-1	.	CAGSLVMQTNTEAFF	TGTGCCGGCAGCTTAGTTATGCAGACGAACACTGAAGCTTTCTTT
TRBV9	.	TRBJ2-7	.	CASSVADSPFEQYF	TGTGCCAGCAGCGTAGCGGACAGCCCCTTCGAGCAGTACTTC
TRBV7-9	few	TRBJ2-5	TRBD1	CASSLVGGRGETQYF	TGTGCCAGCAGCTTAGTAGGGGGCCGGGGAGAGACCCAGTACTTC
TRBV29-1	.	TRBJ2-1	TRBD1	CSVDRPFGLNEQFF	TGCAGCGTGGACAGGCCCTTTGGGCTGAATGAGCAGTTCTTC
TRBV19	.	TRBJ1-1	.	CASSMVLGLLPEAFF	TGTGCCAGTAGTATGGTCCTGGGGCTACTCCCTGAAGCTTTCTTT
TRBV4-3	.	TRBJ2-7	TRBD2	CASSPGAGDYEQYF	TGCGCCAGCAGCCCCGGGGCGGGAGACTACGAGCAGTACTTC
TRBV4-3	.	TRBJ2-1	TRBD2	CASSQDRGARLAGGVEQFF	TGCGCCAGCAGCCAAGACCGAGGAGCCAGACTAGCGGGGGGGGTTGAGCAGTTCTTC
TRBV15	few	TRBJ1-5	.	CATSREYPVWPQHF	TGTGCCACCAGCAGAGAGTATCCAGTTTGGCCCCAGCATTTT
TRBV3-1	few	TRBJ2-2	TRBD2	CASSPGGSGELFF	TGTGCCAGCAGCCCCGGGGGGTCCGGGGAGCTGTTTTTT
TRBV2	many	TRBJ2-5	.	CASSDLADQETQYF	TGTGCCAGCAGTGACTTAGCGGATCAAGAGACCCAGTACTTC
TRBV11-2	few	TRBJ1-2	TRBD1	CASSLRPGGSVYGYTF	TGTGCCAGCAGCCTACGGCCAGGGGGCTCGGTCTATGGCTACACCTTC
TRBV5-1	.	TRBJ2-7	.	CASALGGEQYF	TGCGCCAGCGCCCTGGGGGGCGAGCAGTACTTC
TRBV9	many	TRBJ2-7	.	CASSVGDGREQYF	TGTGCCAGCAGCGTAGGAGACGGCCGTGAGCAGTACTTC
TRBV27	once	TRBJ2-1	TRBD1	CASSFTGVSEQFF	TGTGCCAGCAGTTTCACAGGGGTATCTGAGCAGTTCTTC
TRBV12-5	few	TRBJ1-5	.	CASGLGKNQPQHF	TGTGCTAGTGGTTTGGGTAAGAATCAGCCCCAGCATTTT
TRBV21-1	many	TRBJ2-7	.	CAFKGAYEQYF	TGTGCTTTTAAGGGGGCCTACGAGCAGTACTTC
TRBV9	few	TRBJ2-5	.	CASSVESETQYF	TGTGCCAGCAGCGTAGAATCTGAGACCCAGTACTTC
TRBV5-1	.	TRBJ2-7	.	CASSPLRGGTVYEQYF	TGCGCCAGCAGCCCCCTGCGGGGCGGGACTGTCTACGAGCAGTACTTC
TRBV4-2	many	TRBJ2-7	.	CASSQVGADEQYF	TGTGCCAGCAGCCAAGTCGGCGCGGACGAGCAGTACTTC
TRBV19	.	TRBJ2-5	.	CASSPGLSGGTQETQYF	TGTGCCAGTAGCCCGGGACTCAGTGGGGGGACCCAAGAGACCCAGTACTTC
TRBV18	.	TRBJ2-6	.	CASSPVQETSSGANVLTF	TGTGCCAGCTCACCGGTCCAGGAGACAAGCTCTGGGGCCAACGTCCTGACTTTC
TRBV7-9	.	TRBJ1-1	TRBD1	CASSGQQGARLGDTEAFF	TGTGCCAGCAGCGGTCAACAGGGGGCCCGGCTGGGGGACACTGAAGCTTTCTTT
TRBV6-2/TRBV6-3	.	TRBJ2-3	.	CASSRRVGTLSTDTQYF	TGTGCCAGCAGTCGCCGGGTCGGTACGCTTAGCACAGATACGCAGTATTTT
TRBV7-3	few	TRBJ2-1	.	CASSSDSGLSSYNEQFF	TGTGCCAGCAGCTCGGATAGCGGACTGAGCTCCTACAATGAGCAGTTCTTC
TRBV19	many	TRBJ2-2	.	CASREFGPTGELFF	TGTGCCAGTAGGGAGTTCGGCCCCACCGGGGAGCTGTTTTTT
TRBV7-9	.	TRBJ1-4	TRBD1	CASSLGQVATNEKLFF	TGTGCCAGCAGCCTAGGACAGGTGGCAACTAATGAAAAACTGTTTTTT
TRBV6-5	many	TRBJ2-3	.	CASSYSPGSTDTQYF	TGTGCCAGCAGTTATTCCCCAGGAAGCACAGATACGCAGTATTTT
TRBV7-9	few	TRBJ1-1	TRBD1	CASSLLTGGSSPEAFF	TGTGCCAGCAGCTTACTGACAGGGGGCAGTAGCCCTGAAGCTTTCTTT
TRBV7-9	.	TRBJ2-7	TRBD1	CASSPGQSDF	TGTGCCAGCAGCCCGGGACAGTCCGACTTC
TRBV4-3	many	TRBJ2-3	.	CASSQDPTDYPTDTQYF	TGCGCCAGCAGCCAAGACCCCACCGACTATCCCACAGATACGCAGTATTTT
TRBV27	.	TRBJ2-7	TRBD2	CASSFKREIGEQYF	TGTGCCAGCAGTTTTAAGCGGGAGATTGGCGAGCAGTACTTC
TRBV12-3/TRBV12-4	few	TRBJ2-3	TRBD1	CASSFLDRGADTQYF	TGTGCCAGCAGTTTTCTGGACAGGGGAGCAGATACGCAGTATTTT
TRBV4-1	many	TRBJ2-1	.	CASSQGDGNEQFF	TGCGCCAGCAGCCAGGGGGACGGGAATGAGCAGTTCTTC
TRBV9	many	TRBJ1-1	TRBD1	CASSVGTGGYTEAFF	TGTGCCAGCAGCGTAGGGACAGGGGGGTACACTGAAGCTTTCTTT
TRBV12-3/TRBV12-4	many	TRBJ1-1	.	CASSWDRREGAFF	TGTGCCAGCAGTTGGGATCGGAGGGAGGGAGCTTTCTTT
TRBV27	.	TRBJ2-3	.	CASSFDRADTQYF	TGTGCCAGCAGTTTCGATAGGGCAGATACGCAGTATTTT
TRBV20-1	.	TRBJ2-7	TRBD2	CSARGEKPSGRAGYWDEQYF	TGCAGTGCTAGAGGTGAAAAACCTAGCGGGAGGGCCGGGTATTGGGACGAGCAGTACTTC
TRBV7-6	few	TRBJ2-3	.	CASGLDHFSTDTQYF	TGTGCCAGCGGCTTAGATCATTTTAGCACAGATACGCAGTATTTT
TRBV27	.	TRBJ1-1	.	CVSSDGHMNTEAFF	TGTGTCAGCAGTGACGGACACATGAACACTGAAGCTTTCTTT